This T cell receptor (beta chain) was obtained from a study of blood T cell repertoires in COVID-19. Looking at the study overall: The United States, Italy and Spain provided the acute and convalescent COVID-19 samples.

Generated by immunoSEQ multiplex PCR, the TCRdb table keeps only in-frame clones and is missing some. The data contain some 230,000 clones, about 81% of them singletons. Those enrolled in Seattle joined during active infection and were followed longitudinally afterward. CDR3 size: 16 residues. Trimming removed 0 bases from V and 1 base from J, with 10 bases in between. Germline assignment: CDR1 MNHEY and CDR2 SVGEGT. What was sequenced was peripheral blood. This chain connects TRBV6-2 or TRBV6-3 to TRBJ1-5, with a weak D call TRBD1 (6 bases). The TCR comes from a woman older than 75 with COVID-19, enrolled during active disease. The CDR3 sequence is CASSYSDSRSNQPQHF. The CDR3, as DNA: TGTGCCAGCAGTTACTCGGACAGTCGCAGCAATCAGCCCCAGCATTTT.